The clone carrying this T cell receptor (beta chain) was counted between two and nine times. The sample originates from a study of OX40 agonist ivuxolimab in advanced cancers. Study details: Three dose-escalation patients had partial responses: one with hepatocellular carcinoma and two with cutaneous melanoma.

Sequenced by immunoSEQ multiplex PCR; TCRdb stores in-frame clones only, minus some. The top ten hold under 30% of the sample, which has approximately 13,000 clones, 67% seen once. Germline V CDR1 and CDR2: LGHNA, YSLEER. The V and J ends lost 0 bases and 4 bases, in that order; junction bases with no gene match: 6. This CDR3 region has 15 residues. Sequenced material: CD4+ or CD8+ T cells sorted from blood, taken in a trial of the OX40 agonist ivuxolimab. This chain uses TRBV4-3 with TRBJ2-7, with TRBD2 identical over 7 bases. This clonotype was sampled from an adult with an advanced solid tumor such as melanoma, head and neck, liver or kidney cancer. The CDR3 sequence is CASSQDRGDYYEQYF. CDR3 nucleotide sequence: TGCGCCAGCAGCCAAGACCGGGGGGATTATTACGAGCAGTACTTC.